These T cell receptor beta chains were read from a single sample in a study of cytomegalovirus exposure and HLA in healthy donors. Profiled with immunoSEQ multiplex PCR; TCRdb holds only in-frame clones, not every one. The sample has 120,000 or so clones, over 70% seen once; the top ten hold about 2.8%. What was sequenced was PBMCs. These receptors were taken from a woman between 40 and 55 years old in good health and CMV-seropositive. The CDR3 runs from the conserved cysteine through the conserved F or W. A D gene is named only where the DNA matches it firmly. Size is omitted from some rows. Given values are once, few, many or a class for expanded clones.

J,length,D,V,size,DNA,CDR3
TRBJ1-4,13,NA,TRBV30,few,TGTGCCTGGAGTTTCCAGGGAAGTGAAAAACTGTTTTTT,CAWSFQGSEKLFF
TRBJ1-4,14,NA,TRBV29-1,few,TGCAGCGTTGGTCTGGGGGCCTATAATGAAAAACTGTTTTTT,CSVGLGAYNEKLFF
TRBJ2-5,17,TRBD2,TRBV18,NA,TGTGCCAGCTCACCACCACGGCTAGCGGGGTACCAAGAGACCCAGTACTTC,CASSPPRLAGYQETQYF
TRBJ1-1,12,TRBD1,TRBV15,once,TGTGCCACCAGCAGAGGACAGGGCAAAGCTTTCTTT,CATSRGQGKAFF
TRBJ2-3,14,TRBD2,TRBV10-3,few,TGTGCCACGGCGGGGCTAGCGGAAGCGGATACGCAGTATTTT,CATAGLAEADTQYF
TRBJ2-5,16,NA,TRBV7-2,NA,TGTGCCAGCAGCTTGTTCGCGGCGGCAACCCAAGAGACCCAGTACTTC,CASSLFAAATQETQYF
TRBJ2-5,13,TRBD2,TRBV5-4,few,TGTGCCGGGGGACTAGCGGGAGTTGAGACCCAGTACTTC,CAGGLAGVETQYF
TRBJ1-1,13,NA,TRBV5-1,NA,TGCGCCAGCAGCTTGGAACAGGTGGGTGAAGCTTTCTTT,CASSLEQVGEAFF
TRBJ1-4,18,NA,TRBV18,few,TGTGCCAGCTCACCACTGGGGACAAGGCCGGAAGAAAATGAAAAACTGTTTTTT,CASSPLGTRPEENEKLFF
TRBJ2-2,13,TRBD1,TRBV9,NA,TGTGCCAGCAGCGTAGAGGGGGCTGGGGAGCTGTTTTTT,CASSVEGAGELFF
TRBJ2-5,15,TRBD2,TRBV7-2,once,TGTGCCAGCAGCTACTCGGAAAGCGGGAGGGCTTATCAGTACTTC,CASSYSESGRAYQYF
TRBJ2-1,12,NA,TRBV5-1,NA,TGCGCCAGCAGCTTAGAGGGCTATGAGCAGTTCTTC,CASSLEGYEQFF
TRBJ2-5,14,TRBD2,TRBV7-8,once,TGTGCCAGCAGCCCAGAGCGGGGAGGGGAGACCCAGTACTTC,CASSPERGGETQYF
TRBJ1-6,16,NA,TRBV4-3,NA,TGCGCCAGCAGCCCGACAGCCATCTCCTATAATTCACCCCTCCACTTT,CASSPTAISYNSPLHF
TRBJ2-7,15,NA,TRBV9,NA,TGTGCCAGCAGCGTAGCCCAGCGCCAAACTGAGGAGCAGTACTTC,CASSVAQRQTEEQYF
TRBJ2-3,13,NA,TRBV28,NA,TGTGCCAGCAGTAATCGCCCGGGAGATACGCAGTATTTT,CASSNRPGDTQYF
TRBJ1-4,18,TRBD1,TRBV28,NA,TGTGCCAGCAGTTCTCTCGGACAGGGGGGGATGGCTAATGAAAAACTGTTTTTT,CASSSLGQGGMANEKLFF
TRBJ2-5,13,NA,TRBV29-1,NA,TGCAGCGTTGAGAGCGTGGGGGGTGAGACCCAGTACTTC,CSVESVGGETQYF
TRBJ1-1,12,NA,TRBV10-2,NA,TGCGCCAGCACCGCGGGTGGTACTGAAGCTTTCTTT,CASTAGGTEAFF
TRBJ1-6,14,NA,TRBV5-1,NA,TGCGCCAGCAGCCCTGGGCCCTATAATTCACCCCTCCACTTT,CASSPGPYNSPLHF
TRBJ2-1,14,NA,TRBV6-1,NA,TGTGCCAGCAGTAGTGTCTCCAGCTACAATGAGCAGTTCTTC,CASSSVSSYNEQFF
TRBJ1-1,14,NA,TRBV7-2,NA,TGTGCCAGCAGCTTAGCGAAGGGGCACACTGAAGCTTTCTTT,CASSLAKGHTEAFF
TRBJ2-7,13,TRBD1,TRBV6-1,NA,TGTGCCAGCAGGGACAGGGGCTCCTACGAGCAGTACTTC,CASRDRGSYEQYF
TRBJ1-6,18,NA,TRBV14,NA,TGTGCCAGCAGCCAAGATCGTGGAGGGCTTCGCTATAATTCACCCCTCCACTTT,CASSQDRGGLRYNSPLHF
TRBJ2-3,15,NA,TRBV7-9,NA,TGTGCCAGCAGCTTAGTAGGGGAACTCGCAGATACGCAGTATTTT,CASSLVGELADTQYF
TRBJ2-1,16,TRBD2,TRBV7-6,few,TGTGCCAGCAGCTCCCGACTAGCGGGGTTGGACAATGAGCAGTTCTTC,CASSSRLAGLDNEQFF
TRBJ1-6,14,NA,TRBV5-1,NA,TGCGCCAGCAGCTTGGCGCAGGGGAATTCACCCCTCCACTTT,CASSLAQGNSPLHF
TRBJ1-5,12,NA,TRBV7-9,NA,TGTGCCAGCAGCTTAAGGGGTCAGCCCCAGCATTTT,CASSLRGQPQHF
TRBJ2-3,13,TRBD2,TRBV29-1,few,TGCAGCGTTGAACAGGGCGGGGGGGAAACGCAGTATTTT,CSVEQGGGETQYF
TRBJ2-4,19,TRBD2,TRBV9,NA,TGTGCCAGCAGCGTCCTAAGCGGGACTAGCGGGAGGGCCGGGGACATTCAGTACTTC,CASSVLSGTSGRAGDIQYF